This T cell receptor (beta chain) was found in a study of blood T cells in healthy people across ages. Study-wide results and limits: Naive CD4+ cells and diversity were both higher in long-lived donors than in aged donors. A roughly linear age-dependent decrease characterized TCR beta diversity per million T cells.

Primers used in a second PCR of about 6 to 11 cycles were a sample-barcoded 5' primer and a J-beta primer mix. Each CDR3 protein is one row after TCRdb ran MiXCR on the 5' RACE reads. Here the sample spans about 1.1 million distinct CDR3 sequences, around two fifths being singletons. The CDR3 consists of 15 residues. Germline loops: CDR1 MNHEY, CDR2 SMNVEV (reference sequence). The V and J ends lost 1 base and 11 bases respectively, with 20 bases between them. This clonotype appeared once. Its specificity is unknown. Sequencing was done on a sample of blood. The receptor's source is a man aged 18 to 35 in good health. The chain combines TRBV27 with TRBJ2-5; possibly TRBD2 for D (7 bases). CDR3 amino acids: CASSLLGGAYNEQYF. In DNA, the CDR3 is TGTGCCAGCAGTTTATTGGGGGGGGCGTACAATGAGCAGTACTTC.